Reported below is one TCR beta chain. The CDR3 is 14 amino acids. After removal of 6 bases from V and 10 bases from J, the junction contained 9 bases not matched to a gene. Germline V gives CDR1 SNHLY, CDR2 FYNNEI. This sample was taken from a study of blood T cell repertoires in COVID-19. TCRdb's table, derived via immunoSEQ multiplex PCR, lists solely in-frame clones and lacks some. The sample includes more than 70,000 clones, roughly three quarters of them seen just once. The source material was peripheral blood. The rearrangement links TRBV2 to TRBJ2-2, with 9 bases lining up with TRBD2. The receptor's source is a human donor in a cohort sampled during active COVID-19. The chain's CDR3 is CASSPGTSRTELFF. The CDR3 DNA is TGTGCCAGCAGCCCCGGGACTAGCCGTACGGAGCTGTTTTTT.